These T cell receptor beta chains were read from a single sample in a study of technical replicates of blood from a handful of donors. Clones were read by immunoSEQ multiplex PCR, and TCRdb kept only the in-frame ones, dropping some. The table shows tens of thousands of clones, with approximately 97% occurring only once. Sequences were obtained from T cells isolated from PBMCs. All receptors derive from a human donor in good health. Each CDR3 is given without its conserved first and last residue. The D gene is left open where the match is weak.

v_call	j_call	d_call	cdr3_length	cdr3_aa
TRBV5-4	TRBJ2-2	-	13	ASSLDLSDTGELF
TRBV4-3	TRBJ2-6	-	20	ASSQRRRATILINSGANVLT
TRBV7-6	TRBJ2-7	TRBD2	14	ASSLNAAGVFYEQY
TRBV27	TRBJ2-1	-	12	ASSPQVSINEQF
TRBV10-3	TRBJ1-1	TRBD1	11	AIRQGLRTEAF
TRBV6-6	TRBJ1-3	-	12	ASSPGTPANTIY
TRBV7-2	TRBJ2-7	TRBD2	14	ASSQTSGYISYEQY
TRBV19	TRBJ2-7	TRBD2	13	ASTPTSGAAYEQY
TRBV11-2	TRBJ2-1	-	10	ASSTIYNEQF
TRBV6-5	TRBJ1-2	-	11	VSSPNTNYGYT
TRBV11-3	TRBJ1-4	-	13	ASSLTVSTNEKLF